This T cell receptor (beta chain) was documented in a study of shared clonotypes between healthy human individuals. V was pared by 1 base and J by 9 bases, with 13 bases between. The CDR3 loop spans 12 amino acids. CDR1 and CDR2 from the germline V gene are GTSNPN and SVGIG (reference sequence). Libraries were prepared by immunoSEQ multiplex PCR; TCRdb keeps only in-frame clonotypes and omits some of them. The sample holds approximately 460,000 clones, 60% to 80% seen once. This chain connects TRBV30 to TRBJ2-7; the D call may be TRBD1 or TRBD2 (5 bases each). The sequence derives from a woman aged 40 to 55 in good health. Some clones in this sample may be carry-over from other donors' samples. The material sequenced was PBMCs. This CDR3 is CAWSGGTPLQYF. As DNA, the CDR3 is TGTGCCTGGAGTGGGGGGACCCCTCTGCAGTACTTC.